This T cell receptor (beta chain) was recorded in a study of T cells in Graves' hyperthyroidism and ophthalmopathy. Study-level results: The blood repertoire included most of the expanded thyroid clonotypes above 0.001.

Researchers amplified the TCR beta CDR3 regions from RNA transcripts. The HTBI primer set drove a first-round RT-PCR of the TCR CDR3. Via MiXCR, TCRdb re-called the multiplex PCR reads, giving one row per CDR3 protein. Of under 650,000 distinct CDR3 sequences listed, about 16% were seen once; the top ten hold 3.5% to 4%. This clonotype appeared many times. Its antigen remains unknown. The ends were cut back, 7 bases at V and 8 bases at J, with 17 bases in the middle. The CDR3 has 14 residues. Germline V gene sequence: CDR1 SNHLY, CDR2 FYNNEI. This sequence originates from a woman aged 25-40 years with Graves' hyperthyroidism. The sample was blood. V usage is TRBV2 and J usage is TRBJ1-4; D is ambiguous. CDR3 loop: CASMRERRNEKLFF. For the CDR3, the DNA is TGTGCCAGCATGAGAGAACGGAGGAACGAAAAACTGTTTTTT.